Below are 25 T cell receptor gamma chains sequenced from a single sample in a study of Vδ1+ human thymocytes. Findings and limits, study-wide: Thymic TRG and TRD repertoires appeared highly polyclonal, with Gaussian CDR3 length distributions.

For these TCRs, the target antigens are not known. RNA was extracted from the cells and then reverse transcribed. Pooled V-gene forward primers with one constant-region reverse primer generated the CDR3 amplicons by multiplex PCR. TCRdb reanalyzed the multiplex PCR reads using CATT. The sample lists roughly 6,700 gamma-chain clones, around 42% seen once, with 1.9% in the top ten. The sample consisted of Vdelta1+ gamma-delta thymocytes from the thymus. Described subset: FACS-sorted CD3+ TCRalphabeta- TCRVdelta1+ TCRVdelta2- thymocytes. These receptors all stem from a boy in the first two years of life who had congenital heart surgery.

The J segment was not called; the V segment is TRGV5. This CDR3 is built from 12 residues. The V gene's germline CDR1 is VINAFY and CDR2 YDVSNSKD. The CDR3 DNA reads TGTGCCACCTGGGACGGGGATAATAAGGAGCTCTTT. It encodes CATWDGDNKELF.

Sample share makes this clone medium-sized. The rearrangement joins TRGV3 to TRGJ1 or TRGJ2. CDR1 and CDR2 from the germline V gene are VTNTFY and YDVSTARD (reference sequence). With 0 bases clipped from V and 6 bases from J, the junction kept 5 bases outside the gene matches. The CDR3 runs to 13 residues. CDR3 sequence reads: CATWDRQPYKKLF. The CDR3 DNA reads TGTGCCACCTGGGACAGGCAACCTTATAAGAAACTCTTT.

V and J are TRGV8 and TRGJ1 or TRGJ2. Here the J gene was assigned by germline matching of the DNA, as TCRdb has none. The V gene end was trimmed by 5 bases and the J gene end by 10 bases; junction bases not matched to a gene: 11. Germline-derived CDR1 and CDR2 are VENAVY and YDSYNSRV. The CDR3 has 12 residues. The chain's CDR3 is CATWAPRPKKLF. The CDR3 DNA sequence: TGTGCCACCTGGGCCCCCAGGCCAAAGAAACTCTTT.

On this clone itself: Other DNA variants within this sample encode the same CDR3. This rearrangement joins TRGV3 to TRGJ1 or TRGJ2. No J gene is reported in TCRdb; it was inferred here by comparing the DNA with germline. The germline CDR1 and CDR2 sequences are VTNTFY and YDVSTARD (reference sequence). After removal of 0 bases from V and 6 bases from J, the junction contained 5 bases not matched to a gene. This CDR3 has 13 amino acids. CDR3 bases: TGTGCCACCTGGGACAGGCGTCGTTATAAGAAACTCTTT. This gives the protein CATWDRRRYKKLF.

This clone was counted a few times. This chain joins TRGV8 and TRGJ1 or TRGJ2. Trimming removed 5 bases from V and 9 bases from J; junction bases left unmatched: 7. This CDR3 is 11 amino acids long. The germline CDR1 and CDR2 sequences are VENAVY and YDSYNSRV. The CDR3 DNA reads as TGTGCCACCTGGGCCGCCCTTAAGAAACTCTTT. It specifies CATWAALKKLF.

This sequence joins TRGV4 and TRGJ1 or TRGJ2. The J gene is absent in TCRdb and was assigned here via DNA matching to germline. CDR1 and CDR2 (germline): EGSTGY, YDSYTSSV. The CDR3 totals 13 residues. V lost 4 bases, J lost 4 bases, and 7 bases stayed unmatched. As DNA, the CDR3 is TGTGCCACCTGGGACTCATCCTATTATAAGAAACTCTTT. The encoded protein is CATWDSSYYKKLF.

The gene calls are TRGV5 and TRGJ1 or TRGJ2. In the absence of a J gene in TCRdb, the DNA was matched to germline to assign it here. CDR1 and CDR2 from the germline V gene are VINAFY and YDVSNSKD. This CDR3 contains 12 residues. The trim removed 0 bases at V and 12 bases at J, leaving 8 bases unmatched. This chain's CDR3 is CATWDRRSRKLF. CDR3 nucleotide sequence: TGTGCCACCTGGGACAGGCGTTCAAGGAAACTCTTT.

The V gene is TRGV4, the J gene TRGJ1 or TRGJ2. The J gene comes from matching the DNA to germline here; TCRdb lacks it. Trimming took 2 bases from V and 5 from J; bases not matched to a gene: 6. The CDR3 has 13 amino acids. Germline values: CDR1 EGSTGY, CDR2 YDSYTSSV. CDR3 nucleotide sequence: TGTGCCACCTGGGATGAGGGGCATTATAAGAAACTCTTT. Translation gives CATWDEGHYKKLF.

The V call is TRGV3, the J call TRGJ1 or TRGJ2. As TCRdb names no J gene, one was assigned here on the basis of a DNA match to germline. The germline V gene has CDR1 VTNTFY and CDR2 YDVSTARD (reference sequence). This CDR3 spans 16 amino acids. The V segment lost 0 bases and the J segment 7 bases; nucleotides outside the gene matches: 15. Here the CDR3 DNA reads TGTGCCACCTGGGACAGGTTCGGGGATTACAAGTATAAGAAACTCTTT. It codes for CATWDRFGDYKYKKLF.

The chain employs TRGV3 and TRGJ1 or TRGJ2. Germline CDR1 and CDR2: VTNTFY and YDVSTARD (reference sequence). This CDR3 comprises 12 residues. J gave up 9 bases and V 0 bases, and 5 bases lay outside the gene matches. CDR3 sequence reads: CATWDREVKKLF. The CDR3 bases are TGTGCCACCTGGGACAGGGAGGTTAAGAAACTCTTT.

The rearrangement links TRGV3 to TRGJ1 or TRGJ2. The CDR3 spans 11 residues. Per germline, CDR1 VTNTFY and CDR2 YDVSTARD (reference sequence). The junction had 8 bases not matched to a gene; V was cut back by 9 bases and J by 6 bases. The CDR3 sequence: CATPAGYKKLF. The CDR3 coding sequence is TGTGCCACCCCCGCGGGTTATAAGAAACTCTTT.

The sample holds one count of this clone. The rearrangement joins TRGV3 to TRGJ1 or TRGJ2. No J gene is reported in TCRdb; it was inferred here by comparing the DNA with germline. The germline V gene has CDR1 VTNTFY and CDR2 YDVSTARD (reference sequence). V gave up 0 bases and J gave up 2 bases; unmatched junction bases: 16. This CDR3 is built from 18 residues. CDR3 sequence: CATWDRPKALAHYYKKLF. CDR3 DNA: TGTGCCACCTGGGACAGGCCGAAGGCCCTAGCCCATTATTATAAGAAACTCTTT.

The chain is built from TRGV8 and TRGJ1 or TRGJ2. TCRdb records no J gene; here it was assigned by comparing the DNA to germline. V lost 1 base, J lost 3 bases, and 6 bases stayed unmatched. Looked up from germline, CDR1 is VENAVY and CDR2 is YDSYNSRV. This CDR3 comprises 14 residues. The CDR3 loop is CATWDSPLYYKKLF. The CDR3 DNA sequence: TGTGCCACCTGGGATAGCCCCCTTTATTATAAGAAACTCTTT.

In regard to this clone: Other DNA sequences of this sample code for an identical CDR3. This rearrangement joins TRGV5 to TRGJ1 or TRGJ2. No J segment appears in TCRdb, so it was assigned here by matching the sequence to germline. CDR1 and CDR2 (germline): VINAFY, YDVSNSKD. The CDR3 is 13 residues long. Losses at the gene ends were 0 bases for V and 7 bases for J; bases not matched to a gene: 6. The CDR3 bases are TGTGCCACCTGGGACAGGCGAAGCTATAAGAAACTCTTT. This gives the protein CATWDRRSYKKLF.

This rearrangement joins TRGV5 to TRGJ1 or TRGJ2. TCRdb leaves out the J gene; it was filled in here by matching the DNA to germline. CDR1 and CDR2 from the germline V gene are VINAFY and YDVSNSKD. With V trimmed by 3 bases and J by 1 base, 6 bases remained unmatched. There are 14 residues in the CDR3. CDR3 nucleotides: TGTGCCACCTGGGACGGATATAATTATTATAAGAAACTCTTT. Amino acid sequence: CATWDGYNYYKKLF.

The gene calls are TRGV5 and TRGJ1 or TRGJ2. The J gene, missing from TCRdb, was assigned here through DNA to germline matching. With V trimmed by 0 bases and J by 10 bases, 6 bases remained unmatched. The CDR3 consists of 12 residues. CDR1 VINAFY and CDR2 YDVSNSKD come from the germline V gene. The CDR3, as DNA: TGTGCCACCTGGGACAGGCATACCAAGAAACTCTTT. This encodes CATWDRHTKKLF.

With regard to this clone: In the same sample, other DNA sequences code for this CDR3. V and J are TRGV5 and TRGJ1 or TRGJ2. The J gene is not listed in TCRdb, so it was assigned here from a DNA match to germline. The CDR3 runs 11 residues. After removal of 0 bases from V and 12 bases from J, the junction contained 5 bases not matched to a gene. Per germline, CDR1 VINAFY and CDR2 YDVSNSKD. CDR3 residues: CATWDRRRKLF. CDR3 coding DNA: TGTGCCACCTGGGACAGGCGCCGGAAACTCTTT.

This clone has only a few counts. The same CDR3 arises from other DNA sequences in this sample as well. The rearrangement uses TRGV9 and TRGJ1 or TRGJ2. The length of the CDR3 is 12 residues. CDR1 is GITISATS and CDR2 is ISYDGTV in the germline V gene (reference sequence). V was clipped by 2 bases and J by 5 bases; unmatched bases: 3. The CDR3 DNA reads TGTGCCTTGTGGGAGGGACATTATAAGAAACTCTTT. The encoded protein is CALWEGHYKKLF.

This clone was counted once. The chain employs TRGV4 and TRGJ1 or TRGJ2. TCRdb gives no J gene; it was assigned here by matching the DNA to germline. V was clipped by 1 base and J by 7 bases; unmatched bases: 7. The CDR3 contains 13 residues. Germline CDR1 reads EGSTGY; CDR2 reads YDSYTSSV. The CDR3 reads CATWDGKVYKKLF. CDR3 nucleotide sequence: TGTGCCACCTGGGATGGAAAGGTATATAAGAAACTCTTT.

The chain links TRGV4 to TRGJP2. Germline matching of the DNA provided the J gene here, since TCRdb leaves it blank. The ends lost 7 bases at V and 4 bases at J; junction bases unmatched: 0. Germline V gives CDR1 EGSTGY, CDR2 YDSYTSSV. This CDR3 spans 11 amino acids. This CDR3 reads CATCSDWIKTF. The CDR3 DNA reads TGTGCCACCTGTAGTGATTGGATCAAGACGTTT.

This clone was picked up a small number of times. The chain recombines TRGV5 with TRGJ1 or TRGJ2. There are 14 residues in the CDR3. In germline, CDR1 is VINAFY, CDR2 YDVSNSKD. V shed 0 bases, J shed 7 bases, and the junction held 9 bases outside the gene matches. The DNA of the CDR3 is TGTGCCACCTGGGACAGGCGGGATGGATATAAGAAACTCTTT. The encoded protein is CATWDRRDGYKKLF.

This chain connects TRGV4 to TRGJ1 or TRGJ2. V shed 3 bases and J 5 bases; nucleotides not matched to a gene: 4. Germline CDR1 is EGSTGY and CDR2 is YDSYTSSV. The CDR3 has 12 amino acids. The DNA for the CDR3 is TGTGCCACCTGGGATCGGGATTATAAGAAACTCTTT. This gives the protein CATWDRDYKKLF.

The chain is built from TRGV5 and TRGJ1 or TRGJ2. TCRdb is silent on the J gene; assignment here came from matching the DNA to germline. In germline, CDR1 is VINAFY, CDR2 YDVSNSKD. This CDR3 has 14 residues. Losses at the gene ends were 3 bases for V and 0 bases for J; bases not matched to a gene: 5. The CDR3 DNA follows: TGTGCCACCTGGGACTTGACGAATTATTATAAGAAACTCTTT. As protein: CATWDLTNYYKKLF.

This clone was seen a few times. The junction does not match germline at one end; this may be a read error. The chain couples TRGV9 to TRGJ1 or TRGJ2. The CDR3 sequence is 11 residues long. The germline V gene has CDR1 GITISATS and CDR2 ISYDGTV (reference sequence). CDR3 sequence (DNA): TGTGCCTGGTGGGAGGTGGGGAAGAAACTCTTT. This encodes CAWWEVGKKLF.

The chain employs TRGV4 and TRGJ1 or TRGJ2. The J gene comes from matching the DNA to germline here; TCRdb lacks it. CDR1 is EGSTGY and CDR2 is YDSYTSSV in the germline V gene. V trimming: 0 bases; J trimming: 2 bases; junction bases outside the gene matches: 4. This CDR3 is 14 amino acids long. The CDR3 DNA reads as TGTGCCACCTGGGATGGGCCCCATTATTATAAGAAACTCTTT. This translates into CATWDGPHYYKKLF.